The 5 T cell receptor beta chains below come from one sample, sequenced in a study of blood T cells in healthy people across ages (dated by TCRdb to about 2015). Library preparation employed 5' RACE. Instrument used: Illumina HiSeq 2500. A second PCR of about 7 to 12 cycles was run with a J-beta primer mix and a sample-barcoded 5' primer. TCRdb's own reprocessing of the public reads used fastp at Q25 and MiXCR and kept productive beta chains. Merged by CDR3 protein, the rows form single entries marked with the most common genes and DNA. Here the sample has 550,000 to 600,000 distinct CDR3 sequences; roughly 28% occur a single time. The ten largest make up approximately 17% of the sample. Sequencing was done on a sample of blood. All receptors derive from a woman between 65 and 79 years old in good health.

This clonotype was observed a few times. This chain connects TRBV6-5 to TRBJ2-4, with D perhaps matching TRBD1 or TRBD2 (5 bases each). The CDR3 consists of 14 residues. V was clipped by 5 bases and J by 5 bases, with 13 bases between them. In germline, CDR1 is MNHEY, CDR2 SVGAGI. The DNA of the CDR3 is TGTGCCAGCAGTGGCCCGGGACGGGAAAACATTCAGTACTTC. Translated: CASSGPGRENIQYF.

There are a few counts of this clonotype. J is TRBJ2-5 and V is TRBV20-1; maybe TRBD2 (5 bases). Looked up from germline, CDR1 is DFQATT and CDR2 is SNEGSKA (reference sequence). Between the trimmed V and J ends, which lost 5 bases and 2 bases, there was a span of 15 bases. CDR3 length: 14 amino acids. The CDR3 region is CSASPGTKQETQYF. The DNA of the CDR3 is TGCAGTGCTTCGCCGGGAACAAAGCAAGAGACCCAGTACTTC.

This clonotype was counted between two and nine times. The chain couples TRBV6-5 to TRBJ2-7; 9 nucleotides line up with TRBD1. CDR1 and CDR2 (germline): MNHEY, SVGAGI. CDR3 length equals 13 residues. V trimming: 6 bases; J trimming: 6 bases; junction bases outside the gene matches: 6. The CDR3 spells CASRRWTGAEQYF. In nucleotides, the CDR3 is TGTGCCAGCAGACGCTGGACAGGGGCCGAGCAGTACTTC.

A few counts support this clonotype. This chain joins TRBV2 and TRBJ2-5; D gene ambiguous. Matching the DNA end better, TRBJ2-7 makes the J call doubtful. The CDR3 has 15 amino acids. Germline values: CDR1 SNHLY, CDR2 FYNNEI. The CDR3 here is CASSVRAPDLYEQYF. DNA of the CDR3: TGTGCCAGCAGTGTTCGGGCACCTGACCTCTACGAGCAGTACTTC.

In its sample, this clonotype was seen a few times. The chain has TRBV6-5 and TRBJ1-4; 8 nucleotides match TRBD1. Unmatched junction bases numbered 7, after V lost 3 bases and J lost 7 bases. Germline V CDR1 and CDR2: MNHEY, SVGAGI. This CDR3 has 15 residues. CDR3 sequence reads: CASSYFQGAGEKLFF. Written as DNA, the CDR3 is TGTGCCAGCAGTTATTTTCAGGGGGCAGGTGAAAAACTGTTTTTT.